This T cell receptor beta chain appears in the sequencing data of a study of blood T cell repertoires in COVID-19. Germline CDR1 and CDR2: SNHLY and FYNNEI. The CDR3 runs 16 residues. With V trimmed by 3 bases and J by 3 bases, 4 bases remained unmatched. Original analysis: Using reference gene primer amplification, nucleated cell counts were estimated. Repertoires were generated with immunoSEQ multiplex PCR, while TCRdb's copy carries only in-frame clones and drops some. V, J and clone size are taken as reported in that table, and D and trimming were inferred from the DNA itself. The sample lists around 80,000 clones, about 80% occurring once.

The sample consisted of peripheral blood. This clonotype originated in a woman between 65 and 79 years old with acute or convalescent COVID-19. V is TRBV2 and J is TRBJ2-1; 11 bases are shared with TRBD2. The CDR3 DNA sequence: TGTGCCAGCAGTGAGGAGACTAGCGGGGTCTACAATGAGCAGTTCTTC. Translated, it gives CASSEETSGVYNEQFF.